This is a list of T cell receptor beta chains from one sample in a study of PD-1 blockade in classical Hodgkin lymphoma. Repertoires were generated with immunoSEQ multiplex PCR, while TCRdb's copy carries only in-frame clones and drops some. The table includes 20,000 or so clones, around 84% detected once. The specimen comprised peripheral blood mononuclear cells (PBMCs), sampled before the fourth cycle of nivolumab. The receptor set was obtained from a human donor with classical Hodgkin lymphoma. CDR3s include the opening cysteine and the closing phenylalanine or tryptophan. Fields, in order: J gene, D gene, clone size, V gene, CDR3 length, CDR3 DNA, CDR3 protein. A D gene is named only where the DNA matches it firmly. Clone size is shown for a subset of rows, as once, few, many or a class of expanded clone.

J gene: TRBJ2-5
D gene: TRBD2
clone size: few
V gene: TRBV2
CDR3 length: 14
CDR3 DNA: TGTGCCAGCAATAGACTAGCGGGAGTTGCGACCCAGTACTTC
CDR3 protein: CASNRLAGVATQYF

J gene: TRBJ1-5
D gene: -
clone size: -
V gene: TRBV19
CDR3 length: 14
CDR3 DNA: TGTGCCAGTAGTGGGGGACACTCCGATCAGCCCCAGCATTTT
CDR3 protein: CASSGGHSDQPQHF

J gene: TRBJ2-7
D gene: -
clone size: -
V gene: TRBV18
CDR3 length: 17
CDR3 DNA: TGTGCCAGCTCACCACGGAACCAATGGACCTCAACCTACGAGCAGTACTTC
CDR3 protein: CASSPRNQWTSTYEQYF

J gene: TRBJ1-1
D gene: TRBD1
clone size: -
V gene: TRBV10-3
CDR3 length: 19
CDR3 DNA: TGTGCCATCAGTGAGGTCGGTGGGTGGCAACAGGGGCCCAACACTGAAGCTTTCTTT
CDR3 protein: CAISEVGGWQQGPNTEAFF

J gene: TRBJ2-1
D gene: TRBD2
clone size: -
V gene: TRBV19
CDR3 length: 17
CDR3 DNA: TGTGCCAGTAACGACCCCGGGACTAGCGGGAAGAACAATGAGCAGTTCTTC
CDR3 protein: CASNDPGTSGKNNEQFF

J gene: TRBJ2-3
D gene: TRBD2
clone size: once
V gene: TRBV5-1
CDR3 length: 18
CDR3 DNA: TGCGCCAGCAGCCCCGGCGCTTTACTAGCGGGTGAGGGAAATACGCAGTATTTT
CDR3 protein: CASSPGALLAGEGNTQYF

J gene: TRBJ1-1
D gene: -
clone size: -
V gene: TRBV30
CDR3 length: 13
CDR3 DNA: TGTGCCTGGGAGGGGGGCGCATACACTGAAGCTTTCTTT
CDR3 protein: CAWEGGAYTEAFF

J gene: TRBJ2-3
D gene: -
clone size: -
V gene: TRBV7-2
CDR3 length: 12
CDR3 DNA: TGTGCCAGCAGCCGCATTGGGGATACGCAGTATTTT
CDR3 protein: CASSRIGDTQYF

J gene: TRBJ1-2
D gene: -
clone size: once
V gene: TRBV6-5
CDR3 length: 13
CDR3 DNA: TGTGCCAGCGGGGAAGGACAGCCAGGGGGCTACACCTTC
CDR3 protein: CASGEGQPGGYTF

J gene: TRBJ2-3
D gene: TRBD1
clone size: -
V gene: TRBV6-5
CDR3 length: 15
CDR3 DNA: TGTGCCAGCAGCTTCACAGGGGGTTACACAGATACGCAGTATTTT
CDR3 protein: CASSFTGGYTDTQYF

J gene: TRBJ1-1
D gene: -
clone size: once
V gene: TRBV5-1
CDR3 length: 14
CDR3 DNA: TGCGCCAGCAGCCCGAGTAGTGCGAACACTGAAGCTTTCTTT
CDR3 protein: CASSPSSANTEAFF

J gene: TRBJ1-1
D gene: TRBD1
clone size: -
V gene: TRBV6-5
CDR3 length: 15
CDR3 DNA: TGTGCCAGCAGTTACTACCGACAGGGTCACACTGAAGCTTTCTTT
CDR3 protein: CASSYYRQGHTEAFF

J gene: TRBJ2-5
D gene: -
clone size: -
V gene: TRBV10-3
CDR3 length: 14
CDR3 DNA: TGTGCCATCAGTGCCGTACGTGGGGAAGAGACCCAGTACTTC
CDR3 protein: CAISAVRGEETQYF

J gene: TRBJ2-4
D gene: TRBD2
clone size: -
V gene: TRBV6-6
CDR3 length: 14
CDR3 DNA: TGTGCCAGCAGTTACGAGGGGACTAGCGGGATTCAGTACTTC
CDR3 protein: CASSYEGTSGIQYF

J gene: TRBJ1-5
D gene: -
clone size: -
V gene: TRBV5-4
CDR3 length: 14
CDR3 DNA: TGTGCCAGCAGCGATACAGGGAGCAATCAGCCCCAGCATTTT
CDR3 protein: CASSDTGSNQPQHF

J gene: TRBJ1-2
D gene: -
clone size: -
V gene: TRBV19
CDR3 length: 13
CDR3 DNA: TGTGCCAGTAGTATATCGGCGGAGTATGGCTACACCTTC
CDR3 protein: CASSISAEYGYTF

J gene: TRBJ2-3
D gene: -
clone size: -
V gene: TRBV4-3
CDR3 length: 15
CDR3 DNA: TGCGCCAGCAGCCAAGTGCGGGCCTACGCAGATACGCAGTATTTT
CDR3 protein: CASSQVRAYADTQYF

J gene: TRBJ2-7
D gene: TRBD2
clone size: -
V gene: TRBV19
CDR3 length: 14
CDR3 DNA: TGTGCCAGTAGAAGTCTAGCGGGAGGATACGAGCAGTACTTC
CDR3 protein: CASRSLAGGYEQYF

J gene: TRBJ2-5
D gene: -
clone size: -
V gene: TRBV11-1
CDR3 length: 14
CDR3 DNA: TGTGCCAGCAGCCCTAGGGGGTCGCAAGAGACCCAGTACTTC
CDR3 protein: CASSPRGSQETQYF

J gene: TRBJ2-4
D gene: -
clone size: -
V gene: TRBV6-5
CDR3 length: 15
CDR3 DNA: TGTGCCAGCGCCTTAGGGGAGAACGGCAAAAACATTCAGTACTTC
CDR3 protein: CASALGENGKNIQYF